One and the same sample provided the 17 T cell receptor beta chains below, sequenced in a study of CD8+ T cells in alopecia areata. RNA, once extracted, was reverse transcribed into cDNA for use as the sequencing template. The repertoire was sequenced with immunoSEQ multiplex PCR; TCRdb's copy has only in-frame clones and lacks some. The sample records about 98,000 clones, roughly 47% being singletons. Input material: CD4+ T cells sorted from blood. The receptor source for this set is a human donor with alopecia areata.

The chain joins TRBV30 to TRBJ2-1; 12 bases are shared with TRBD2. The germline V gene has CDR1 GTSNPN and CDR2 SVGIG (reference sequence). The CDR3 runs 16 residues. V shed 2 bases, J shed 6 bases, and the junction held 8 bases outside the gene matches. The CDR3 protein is CAWSTPLAGGSNEQFF. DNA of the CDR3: TGTGCCTGGAGTACACCACTAGCGGGAGGATCCAATGAGCAGTTCTTC. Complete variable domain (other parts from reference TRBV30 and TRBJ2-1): SQTIHQWPATLVQPVGSPLSLECTVEGTSNPNLYWYRQAAGRGLQLLFYSVGIGQISSEVPQNLSASRPQDRQFILSSKKLLLSDSGFYLCAWSTPLAGGSNEQFFGPGTRLTVL.

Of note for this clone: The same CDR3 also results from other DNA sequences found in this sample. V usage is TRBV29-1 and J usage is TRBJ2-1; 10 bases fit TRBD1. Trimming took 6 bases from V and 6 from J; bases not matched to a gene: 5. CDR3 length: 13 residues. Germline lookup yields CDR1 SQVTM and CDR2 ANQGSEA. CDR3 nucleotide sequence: TGCAGCGTACGACAGGGGGCGGGCAATGAGCAGTTCTTC. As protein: CSVRQGAGNEQFF.

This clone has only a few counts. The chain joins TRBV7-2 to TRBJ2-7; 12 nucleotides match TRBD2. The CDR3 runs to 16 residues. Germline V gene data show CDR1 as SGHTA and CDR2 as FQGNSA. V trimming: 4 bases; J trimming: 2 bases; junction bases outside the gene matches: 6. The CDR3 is CASSSRTSGVAYEQYF. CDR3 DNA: TGTGCCAGCAGCTCCCGGACTAGCGGGGTCGCCTACGAGCAGTACTTC.

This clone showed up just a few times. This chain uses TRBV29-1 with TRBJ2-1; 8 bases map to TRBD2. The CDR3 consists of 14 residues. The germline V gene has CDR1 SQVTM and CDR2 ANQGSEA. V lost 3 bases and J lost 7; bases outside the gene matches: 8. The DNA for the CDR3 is TGCAGCGTTGATTTGGCGGGAGGCGGGAATGAGCAGTTCTTC. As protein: CSVDLAGGGNEQFF.

The CDR3 reads CASSYQHSETQYF. CDR3 bases: TGTGCCAGCAGTTATCAGCATTCGGAGACCCAGTACTTC. This chain links TRBV6-5 with TRBJ2-5, with D unclear. In germline, CDR1 is MNHEY, CDR2 SVGAGI. The V end lost 3 bases, the J end lost 5 bases, and 10 bases lay between the germline ends. The CDR3 is made up of 13 amino acids.

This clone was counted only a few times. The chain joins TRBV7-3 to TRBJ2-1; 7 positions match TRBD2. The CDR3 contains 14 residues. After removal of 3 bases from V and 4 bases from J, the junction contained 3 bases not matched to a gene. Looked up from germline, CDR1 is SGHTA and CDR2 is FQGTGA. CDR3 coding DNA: TGTGCCAGCAGCTTGAGCGGGACTTACAATGAGCAGTTCTTC. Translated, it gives CASSLSGTYNEQFF.

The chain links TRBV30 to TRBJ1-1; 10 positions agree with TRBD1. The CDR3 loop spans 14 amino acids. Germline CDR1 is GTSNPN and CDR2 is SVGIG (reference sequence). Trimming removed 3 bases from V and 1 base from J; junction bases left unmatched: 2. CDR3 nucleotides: TGTGCCTGGAGGGGACAGGGGACGAACACTGAAGCTTTCTTT. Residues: CAWRGQGTNTEAFF.

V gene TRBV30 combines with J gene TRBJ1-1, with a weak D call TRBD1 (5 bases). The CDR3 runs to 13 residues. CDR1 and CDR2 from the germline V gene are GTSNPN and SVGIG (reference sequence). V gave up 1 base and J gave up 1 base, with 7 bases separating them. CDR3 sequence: CAWSDGTNTEAFF. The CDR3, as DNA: TGTGCCTGGAGTGATGGGACGAACACTGAAGCTTTCTTT.

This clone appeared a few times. The CDR3 DNA is TGCAGCGCGGCGGGGACAGGGATTTCTGGGGCCAACGTCCTGACTTTC. Encoded protein: CSAAGTGISGANVLTF. The chain is built from TRBV29-1 and TRBJ2-6; 9 bases fit TRBD1. V shed 7 bases and J 1 base; nucleotides not matched to a gene: 8. The CDR3 is 16 amino acids. Germline CDR1 and CDR2: SQVTM and ANQGSEA.

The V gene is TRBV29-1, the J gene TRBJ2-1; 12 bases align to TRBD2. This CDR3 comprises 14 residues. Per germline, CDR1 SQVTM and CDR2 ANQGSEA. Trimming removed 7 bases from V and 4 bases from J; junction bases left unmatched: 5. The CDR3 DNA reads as TGCAGCGCGAAACTAGCGGGAGGTTACAATGAGCAGTTCTTC. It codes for CSAKLAGGYNEQFF.

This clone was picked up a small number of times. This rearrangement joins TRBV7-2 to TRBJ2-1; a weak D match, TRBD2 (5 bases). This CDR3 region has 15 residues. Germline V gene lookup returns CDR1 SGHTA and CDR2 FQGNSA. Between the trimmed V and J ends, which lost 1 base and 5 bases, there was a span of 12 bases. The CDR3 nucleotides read TGTGCCAGCAGCTTAGAGCGGCTTGTCCACAATGAGCAGTTCTTC. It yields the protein CASSLERLVHNEQFF. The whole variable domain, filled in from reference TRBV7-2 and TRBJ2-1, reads GAGVSQSPSNKVTEKGKDVELRCDPISGHTALYWYRQSLGQGLEFLIYFQGNSAPDKSGLPSDRFSAERTGGSVSTLTIQRTQQEDSAVYLCASSLERLVHNEQFFGPGTRLTVL.

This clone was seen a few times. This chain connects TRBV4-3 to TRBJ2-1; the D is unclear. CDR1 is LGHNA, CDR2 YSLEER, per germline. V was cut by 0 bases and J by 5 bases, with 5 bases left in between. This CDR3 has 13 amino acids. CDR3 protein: CASSQELHNEQFF. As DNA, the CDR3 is TGCGCCAGCAGCCAAGAACTCCACAATGAGCAGTTCTTC.

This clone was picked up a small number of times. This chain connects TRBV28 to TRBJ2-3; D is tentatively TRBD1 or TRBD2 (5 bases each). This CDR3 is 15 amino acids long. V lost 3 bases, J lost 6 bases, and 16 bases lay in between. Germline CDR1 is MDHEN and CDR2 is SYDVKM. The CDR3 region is CASSLGPPAADTQYF. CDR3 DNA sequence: TGTGCCAGCAGTTTGGGACCCCCAGCCGCTGATACGCAGTATTTT.

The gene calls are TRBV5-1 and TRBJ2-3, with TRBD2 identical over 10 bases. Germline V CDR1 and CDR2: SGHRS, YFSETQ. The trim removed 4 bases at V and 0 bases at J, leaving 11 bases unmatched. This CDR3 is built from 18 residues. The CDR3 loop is CASSGGTSDMLSTDTQYF. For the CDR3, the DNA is TGCGCCAGCAGCGGCGGGACTAGCGACATGCTTAGCACAGATACGCAGTATTTT.

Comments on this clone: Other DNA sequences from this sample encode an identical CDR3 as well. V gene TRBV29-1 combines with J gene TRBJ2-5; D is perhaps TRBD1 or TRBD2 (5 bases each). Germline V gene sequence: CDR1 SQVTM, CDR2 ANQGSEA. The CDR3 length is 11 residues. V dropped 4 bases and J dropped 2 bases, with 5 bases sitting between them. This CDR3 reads CSVGGQETQYF. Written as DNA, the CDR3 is TGCAGCGTTGGGGGGCAAGAGACCCAGTACTTC.

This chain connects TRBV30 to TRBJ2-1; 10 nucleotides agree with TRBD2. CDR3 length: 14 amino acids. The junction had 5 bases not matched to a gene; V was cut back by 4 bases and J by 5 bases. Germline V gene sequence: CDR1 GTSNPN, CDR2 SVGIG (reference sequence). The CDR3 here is CAWNGLADNNEQFF. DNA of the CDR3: TGTGCCTGGAACGGACTAGCGGATAACAATGAGCAGTTCTTC. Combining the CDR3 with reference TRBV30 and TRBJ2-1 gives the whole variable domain SQTIHQWPATLVQPVGSPLSLECTVEGTSNPNLYWYRQAAGRGLQLLFYSVGIGQISSEVPQNLSASRPQDRQFILSSKKLLLSDSGFYLCAWNGLADNNEQFFGPGTRLTVL.

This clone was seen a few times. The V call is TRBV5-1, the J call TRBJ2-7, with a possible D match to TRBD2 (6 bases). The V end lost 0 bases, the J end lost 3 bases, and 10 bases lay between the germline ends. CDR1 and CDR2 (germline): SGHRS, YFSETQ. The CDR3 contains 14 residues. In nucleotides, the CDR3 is TGCGCCAGCAGCTTGGAGGAGGGTTACTACGAGCAGTACTTC. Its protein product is CASSLEEGYYEQYF. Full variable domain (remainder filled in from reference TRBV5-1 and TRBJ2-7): KAGVTQTPRYLIKTRGQQVTLSCSPISGHRSVSWYQQTPGQGLQFLFEYFSETQRNKGNFPGRFSGRQFSNSRSEMNVSTLELGDSALYLCASSLEEGYYEQYFGPGTRLTVT.